One sample yielded the 27 T cell receptor beta chains listed below, sequenced in a study of T cells in Graves' hyperthyroidism and ophthalmopathy. Researchers took RNA transcripts and amplified the TCR beta CDR3 regions from them. The HTBI primer set served for first-round RT-PCR of the TCR CDR3. TCRdb itself ran the multiplex PCR reads through MiXCR, one entry per CDR3 protein. The table has 600,000 to 850,000 distinct CDR3 sequences, 18% seen once. Sequencing input: blood. The source of these receptors is a woman between 50 and 59 years old with Graves' hyperthyroidism that later progressed to Graves' ophthalmopathy.

The V call is TRBV3-1, the J call TRBJ2-2; no clear D. CDR1 and CDR2 (germline): LGHDT, YNNKEL (reference sequence). V shed 0 bases and J shed 6 bases, with 17 bases lying between them. The CDR3 length is 17 residues. For the CDR3, the DNA is TGTGCCAGCAGCCAAGATTTCGTGGGGAAGTGGGCCGGGGAGCTGTTTTTT. Its translation: CASSQDFVGKWAGELFF.

The sample holds many counts of this clonotype. This chain uses TRBV18 with TRBJ1-1; D unresolved. V was cut by 3 bases and J by 4 bases, with 9 bases left in between. The CDR3 totals 13 residues. Per germline, CDR1 KGHSH and CDR2 LQKENI. The CDR3 sequence: CASSPQAGTEAFF. The CDR3 DNA reads TGTGCCAGCTCACCGCAGGCTGGCACTGAAGCTTTCTTT. The whole variable domain, filled in from reference TRBV18 and TRBJ1-1, reads NAGVMQNPRHLVRRRGQEARLRCSPMKGHSHVYWYRQLPEEGLKFMVYLQKENIIDESGMPKERFSAEFPKEGPSILRIQQVVRGDSAAYFCASSPQAGTEAFFGQGTRLTVV.

This clonotype was observed many times. The genes are TRBV6-1 and TRBJ1-1, with D perhaps TRBD1 (5 bases). CDR3 length equals 13 residues. Germline lookup yields CDR1 MNHNS and CDR2 SASEGT. Trimming removed 10 bases from V and 1 base from J, with 13 bases in between. CDR3 loop: CATLVQANTEAFF. Here the CDR3 DNA reads TGTGCCACCTTGGTACAGGCGAACACTGAAGCTTTCTTT.

The V call is TRBV14, the J call TRBJ2-7; possibly TRBD1 for D (6 bases). V was cut by 0 bases and J by 4 bases, with 13 bases left in between. Germline V gene data show CDR1 as SGHDN and CDR2 as FVKESK. The CDR3 has 15 amino acids. CDR3 in DNA: TGTGCCAGCAGCCAAGATCTTGGGGGCGCGTACGAGCAGTACTTC. This gives the protein CASSQDLGGAYEQYF.

This clonotype was picked up many times. The V call is TRBV3-1, the J call TRBJ1-1; D is possibly TRBD1 (5 bases). V lost 2 bases and J lost 4, with 8 bases in between. This CDR3 is 13 amino acids long. Germline V lookup: CDR1 LGHDT, CDR2 YNNKEL (reference sequence). This chain's CDR3 is CASSQQGSTEAFF. CDR3 bases: TGTGCCAGCAGCCAACAGGGTTCCACTGAAGCTTTCTTT.

There are many counts of this clonotype. The chain uses TRBV6-1 and TRBJ2-5, with 10 bases matching TRBD2. Germline V gene data show CDR1 as MNHNS and CDR2 as SASEGT. With 8 bases clipped from V and 3 bases from J, the junction kept 6 bases outside the gene matches. The CDR3 is 14 residues long. The CDR3 DNA follows: TGTGCCAGCTTTAGCGGGGGGCCCGAAGAGACCCAGTACTTC. Protein product: CASFSGGPEETQYF.

This clonotype was counted ten times or more. The V gene is TRBV3-1, the J gene TRBJ2-1; D perhaps matches TRBD2 (6 bases). V was trimmed by 3 bases and J by 2 bases, leaving 14 bases between them. CDR1 and CDR2 (germline): LGHDT, YNNKEL (reference sequence). The CDR3 covers 16 residues. The DNA for the CDR3 is TGTGCCAGCAGCCAGGCCGGGGGAAAGACCTACAATGAGCAGTTCTTC. The encoded protein is CASSQAGGKTYNEQFF.

This chain uses TRBV19 with TRBJ2-3; 8 bases fit TRBD1. Losses at the gene ends were 6 bases for V and 3 bases for J; bases not matched to a gene: 8. The CDR3 contains 15 residues. Per germline, CDR1 LNHDA and CDR2 SQIVND (reference sequence). In DNA, the CDR3 is TGTGCCAGTAGGACCACAGGGGGACGGACAGATACGCAGTATTTT. Translation: CASRTTGGRTDTQYF.

The genes are TRBV7-2 and TRBJ1-2, with TRBD1 as a possible D gene (6 bases). The germline CDR1 and CDR2 sequences are SGHTA and FQGNSA. The V and J ends lost 1 base and 7 bases respectively, with 16 bases between them. This CDR3 has 15 residues. The CDR3 region has the DNA TGTGCCAGCAGCTTAGGGGGGGGAGGGGGTCCTGGCTACACCTTC. It yields the protein CASSLGGGGGPGYTF.

Ten or more counts support this clonotype. The chain combines TRBV27 with TRBJ2-3, with unresolved D. The CDR3 totals 15 residues. Germline CDR1 MNHEY, CDR2 SMNVEV (reference sequence). The V end was cut by 0 bases, the J end by 2 bases, with 9 bases between. The CDR3 sequence: CASSLSNRDTDTQYF. The CDR3 DNA is TGTGCCAGCAGTTTATCGAACCGAGACACAGATACGCAGTATTTT.

This clonotype was seen many times. The genes are TRBV20-1 and TRBJ1-1, with D possibly being TRBD1 (6 bases). Germline CDR1 is DFQATT and CDR2 is SNEGSKA (reference sequence). The length of the CDR3 is 12 residues. The CDR3 region has the DNA TGCATTACCTACGGTGGGACAACTGAAGCTTTCTTT. It encodes CITYGGTTEAFF.

This clonotype was recorded at least ten times. The rearrangement links TRBV3-1 to TRBJ2-1; D is undetermined. V was clipped by 4 bases and J by 0 bases, with 13 bases between them. Germline CDR1 reads LGHDT; CDR2 reads YNNKEL (reference sequence). The CDR3 runs to 16 residues. The chain's CDR3 is CASSPWGSSSYNEQFF. In nucleotides, the CDR3 is TGTGCCAGCAGCCCATGGGGTTCGAGCTCCTACAATGAGCAGTTCTTC.

The rearrangement joins TRBV4-2 to TRBJ2-1; 7 nucleotides align to TRBD2. The V segment lost 0 bases and the J segment 1 base; nucleotides outside the gene matches: 12. The CDR3 has 19 residues. The germline V gene has CDR1 LGHNA and CDR2 YNFKEQ. CDR3 bases: TGTGCCAGCAGCCAAGAGGTGGCTAGCGGCGACCTTTCCTACAATGAGCAGTTCTTC. This codes for CASSQEVASGDLSYNEQFF.

The table lists this clonotype with a few counts. The CDR3 DNA reads TGCGCCAGCAGCCAAGATCCGGGACAGGGAAATCAGCCCCAGCATTTT. Translated, it gives CASSQDPGQGNQPQHF. V is TRBV4-1 and J is TRBJ1-5; 9 bases are shared with TRBD1. The CDR3 covers 16 residues. With 0 bases clipped from V and 4 bases from J, the junction kept 4 bases outside the gene matches. Germline CDR1 MGHRA, CDR2 YSYEKL.

This clonotype was counted between two and nine times. The rearrangement uses TRBV19 and TRBJ1-1, with no clear D. The CDR3 is made up of 12 amino acids. Per the germline V gene, CDR1 is LNHDA and CDR2 is SQIVND (reference sequence). V was shortened by 4 bases and J by 5 bases, with 8 bases between the two germline ends. CDR3 sequence: CASSTEETEAFF. The CDR3 DNA follows: TGTGCCAGTAGTACAGAGGAAACTGAAGCTTTCTTT.

Only a few counts were recorded for this clonotype. V and J are TRBV12-3 or TRBV12-4 and TRBJ1-3; D uncertain. The CDR3 is 15 residues long. The V gene lost 2 bases and the J gene lost 0 bases, with 8 bases spanning the gap. The CDR3 loop reads CASSLRVTSGNTIYF. The CDR3 DNA reads TGTGCCAGCAGTTTAAGGGTTACCTCTGGAAACACCATATATTTT.

This clonotype has more than one count but fewer than ten. V gene TRBV5-6 combines with J gene TRBJ1-5; D uncertain. Germline V gene lookup returns CDR1 SGHDT and CDR2 YYEEEE. V dropped 1 base and J dropped 4 bases, with 9 bases sitting between them. This CDR3 contains 14 residues. The DNA of the CDR3 is TGTGCCAGCAGCTTGAGGCTCAAGAATCAGCCCCAGCATTTT. The encoded protein is CASSLRLKNQPQHF.

Only a few counts were recorded for this clonotype. V and J are TRBV20-1 and TRBJ1-3; 9 bases match TRBD1. The CDR3 extends over 15 amino acids. Germline V lookup: CDR1 DFQATT, CDR2 SNEGSKA (reference sequence). V lost 6 bases, J lost 3 bases, and 9 bases stayed unmatched. DNA for the CDR3: TGCAGTGCCCGGGACAGGGCCCTGAGTGGAAACACCATATATTTT. It yields the protein CSARDRALSGNTIYF.

The V gene is TRBV29-1, the J gene TRBJ2-7; 7 bases line up with TRBD1. This CDR3 has 13 amino acids. Losses at the gene ends were 7 bases for V and 5 bases for J; bases not matched to a gene: 11. Germline V gene data show CDR1 as SQVTM and CDR2 as ANQGSEA. The CDR3 reads CSGGPNRGHEQYF. DNA of the CDR3: TGCAGCGGTGGTCCTAACAGGGGACACGAGCAGTACTTC.

The rearrangement joins TRBV5-6 to TRBJ2-5; D remains unclear. This CDR3 is built from 14 residues. CDR1 is SGHDT, CDR2 YYEEEE, per germline. Trimming cost V 0 bases and J 7 bases, with 13 bases left between them. CDR3 protein: CASSLDMGSATQYF. CDR3 DNA: TGTGCCAGCAGCTTGGATATGGGCAGTGCGACCCAGTACTTC.

This clonotype was seen at least ten times. The chain couples TRBV12-3 or TRBV12-4 to TRBJ1-6, with unresolved D. There are 16 residues in the CDR3. Trimming cost V 6 bases and J 0 bases, with 12 bases left between them. CDR3 in amino acids: CASSPDRSSYNSPLHF. The CDR3 coding sequence is TGTGCCAGCAGCCCCGACCGGAGCTCCTATAATTCACCCCTCCACTTT.

Ten or more counts support this clonotype. V is TRBV5-6 and J is TRBJ2-3; 7 nucleotides line up with TRBD1. V lost 2 bases to trimming and J lost 1 base; unmatched junction nucleotides: 4. The CDR3 has 15 residues. CDR1 is SGHDT and CDR2 is YYEEEE in the germline V gene. The CDR3 is CASSFRGSGTDTQYF. The DNA for the CDR3 is TGTGCCAGCAGCTTCAGGGGGTCGGGCACAGATACGCAGTATTTT.

The chain couples TRBV2 to TRBJ2-2; D is perhaps TRBD2 (5 bases). The V gene's germline CDR1 is SNHLY and CDR2 FYNNEI. Trimming took off 3 bases at V and 4 bases at J, with 12 bases between the two ends. This CDR3 is 15 amino acids long. The CDR3 nucleotides read TGTGCCAGCAGTGATCTTTCGGGGATCACCGGGGAGCTGTTTTTT. Residues: CASSDLSGITGELFF.

This clonotype has ten or more counts. The CDR3 sequence: CASSRSGTHSAEQYF. CDR3 coding DNA: TGTGCCAGCAGCCGCTCCGGGACACACTCCGCCGAGCAGTACTTC. V and J are TRBV3-1 and TRBJ2-7, with D perhaps TRBD1 (6 bases). This CDR3 is 15 amino acids long. The V end was cut by 4 bases, the J end by 6 bases, with 19 bases between. CDR1 LGHDT and CDR2 YNNKEL come from the germline V gene (reference sequence).

This clonotype was seen a few times. The rearrangement links TRBV20-1 to TRBJ2-1; D possibly corresponds to TRBD2 (6 bases). Germline V gives CDR1 DFQATT, CDR2 SNEGSKA (reference sequence). There are 18 residues in the CDR3. Trimming took off 3 bases at V and 0 bases at J, with 21 bases between the two ends. The CDR3 DNA is TGCAGTGCTAGGGCCGCGGGGCTTGGGTCGAGCTCCTACAATGAGCAGTTCTTC. Translated, it gives CSARAAGLGSSSYNEQFF.

This clonotype has at least ten counts. The J gene is TRBJ1-1, the V gene TRBV2; D may be TRBD1 (5 bases). The CDR3 length is 14 residues. Germline V gives CDR1 SNHLY, CDR2 FYNNEI. V was clipped by 2 bases and J by 8 bases, with 15 bases between them. This CDR3 is CASSEIMGVLEAFF. CDR3 DNA sequence: TGTGCCAGCAGTGAAATCATGGGGGTTCTGGAAGCTTTCTTT. Supplemented by reference TRBV2 and TRBJ1-1, the full variable domain reads EPEVTQTPSHQVTQMGQEVILRCVPISNHLYFYWYRQILGQKVEFLVSFYNNEISEKSEIFDDQFSVERPDGSNFTLKIRSTKLEDSAMYFCASSEIMGVLEAFFGQGTRLTVV.

The genes are TRBV3-1 and TRBJ2-3; D possibly corresponds to TRBD2 (6 bases). The ends were cut back, 1 base at V and 2 bases at J, with 19 bases in the middle. CDR3 length: 18 amino acids. Germline lookup yields CDR1 LGHDT and CDR2 YNNKEL (reference sequence). CDR3 residues: CASSQGPARGYITDTQYF. The CDR3 DNA is TGTGCCAGCAGCCAAGGACCGGCGCGGGGATACATCACAGATACGCAGTATTTT.